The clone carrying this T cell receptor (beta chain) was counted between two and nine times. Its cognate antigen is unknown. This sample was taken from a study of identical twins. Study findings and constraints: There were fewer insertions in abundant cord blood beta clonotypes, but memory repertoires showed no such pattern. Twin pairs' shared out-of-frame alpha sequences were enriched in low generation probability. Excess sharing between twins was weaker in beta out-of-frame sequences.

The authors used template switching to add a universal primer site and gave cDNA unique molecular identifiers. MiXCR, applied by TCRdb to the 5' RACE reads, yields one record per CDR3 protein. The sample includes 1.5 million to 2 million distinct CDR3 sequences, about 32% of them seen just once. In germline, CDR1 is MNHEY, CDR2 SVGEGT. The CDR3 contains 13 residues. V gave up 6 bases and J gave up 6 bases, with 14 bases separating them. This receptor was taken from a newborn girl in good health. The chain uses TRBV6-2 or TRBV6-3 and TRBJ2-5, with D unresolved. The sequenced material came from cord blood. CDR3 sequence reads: CASSKASGQTQYF. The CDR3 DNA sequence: TGTGCCAGCAGCAAGGCCTCTGGGCAGACCCAGTACTTC.